Shown below are 22 T cell receptor beta chains from a single sample sequenced in a study of T-cell memory formation after mild COVID-19. TCRdb redid the calling of the 5' RACE reads with MiXCR, one entry per CDR3 protein. The sample records hundreds of thousands of distinct CDR3 sequences, about a quarter being singletons. Sequenced material: PBMCs or a T cell subset sorted from them (not recorded which). All receptors come from an adult woman who had mild COVID-19 (a few samples of this study predate the infection). Cell type and time point are not known.

This clonotype was seen repeatedly, ten times or more. The chain combines TRBV14 with TRBJ2-2, with a weak D call TRBD2 (5 bases). The CDR3 sequence is 14 residues long. Germline values: CDR1 SGHDN, CDR2 FVKESK. Trimming stripped 4 bases from V and 2 bases from J, with 8 bases between. In nucleotides, the CDR3 is TGTGCCAGCAGCCTAGCGAGCAACACCGGGGAGCTGTTTTTT. This translates into CASSLASNTGELFF.

Concerning this clonotype itself: One end of the junction does not line up with germline, which may come from a read error. The chain combines TRBV7-7 with TRBJ2-5; D tentatively fits TRBD1 or TRBD2 (5 bases each). The CDR3 runs to 16 residues. Germline V CDR1 and CDR2: SSHAT, FNYEAQ (reference sequence). The CDR3 protein is CASSKGTSSGQETQYF. As DNA, the CDR3 is TGTGCTAGCAGCAAAGGGACCTCCTCGGGGCAAGAGACCCAGTACTTC.

This clonotype was seen a single time. This sequence joins TRBV7-9 and TRBJ2-7, with D perhaps TRBD1 (5 bases). This CDR3 contains 12 residues. V was cut by 5 bases and J by 5 bases, with 10 bases left in between. Germline V gene sequence: CDR1 SEHNR, CDR2 FQNEAQ (reference sequence). The CDR3 bases are TGTGCCAGCAGCGGCGACAGCCACGAGCAGTACTTC. Amino acids: CASSGDSHEQYF.

The V and J genes are TRBV4-2 and TRBJ2-7; TRBD1 or TRBD2 may be the D gene (5 bases each). CDR3 length equals 13 residues. The V gene lost 3 bases and the J gene lost 6 bases, with 12 bases spanning the gap. Germline CDR1 is LGHNA and CDR2 is YNFKEQ. The CDR3 region is CASSQKDGAEQYF. In DNA form, the CDR3 reads TGTGCCAGCAGCCAGAAGGACGGGGCCGAGCAGTACTTC.

This clonotype appeared a few times. CDR3 sequence (DNA): TGTGCCAGCAAGTCAGACCACCCGAAAGTCCTACAGTTCTATGGCTACACCTTC. Its protein is CASKSDHPKVLQFYGYTF. The rearrangement links TRBV6-2 or TRBV6-3 to TRBJ1-2; D gene ambiguous. Per the germline V gene, CDR1 is MNHEY and CDR2 is SVGEGT. The CDR3 contains 18 residues. Trimming pared 7 bases from V and 4 bases from J, leaving 28 bases between.

The V and J genes are TRBV7-9 and TRBJ2-2, with 10 bases lining up with TRBD1. CDR1 is SEHNR and CDR2 is FQNEAQ in the germline V gene (reference sequence). The CDR3 has 16 amino acids. The V and J ends lost 2 bases and 5 bases, in that order; junction bases with no gene match: 5. The CDR3 here is CASSLRQGAFTGELFF. CDR3 in DNA: TGTGCCAGCAGCTTACGACAGGGGGCGTTTACCGGGGAGCTGTTTTTT. Combining the CDR3 with reference TRBV7-9 and TRBJ2-2 gives the whole variable domain DTGVSQNPRHKITKRGQNVTFRCDPISEHNRLYWYRQTLGQGPEFLTYFQNEAQLEKSRLLSDRFSAERPKGSFSTLEIQRTEQGDSAMYLCASSLRQGAFTGELFFGEGSRLTVL.

This clonotype was observed a handful of times. This chain links TRBV13 with TRBJ2-1; no clear D. Germline V gene data show CDR1 as PRHDT and CDR2 as FYEKMQ (reference sequence). There are 14 residues in the CDR3. V lost 3 bases and J 1 base, leaving 7 bases between the germline ends. The CDR3 sequence: CASSFRASYNEQFF. DNA of the CDR3: TGTGCCAGCAGCTTTAGGGCATCCTACAATGAGCAGTTCTTC.

The rearrangement joins TRBV12-3 or TRBV12-4 to TRBJ1-1; no firm D call. The CDR3 extends over 15 amino acids. V lost 3 bases to trimming and J lost 1 base, with 12 bases between them. The DNA of the CDR3 is TGTGCCAGCAGTTTGTCCTGGGGAGCGAACACTGAAGCTTTCTTT. Protein: CASSLSWGANTEAFF.

The chain recombines TRBV7-7 with TRBJ1-4, with D maybe TRBD1 (5 bases). V shed 5 bases and J shed 10 bases, with 11 bases lying between them. This CDR3 is 12 amino acids long. Germline values: CDR1 SSHAT, CDR2 FNYEAQ (reference sequence). DNA of the CDR3: TGTGCCAGCAGCCCCGGGGGAGGAAAACTGTTTTTT. Its translation is CASSPGGGKLFF. The full variable domain, completed using reference TRBV7-7 and TRBJ1-4, is GAGVSQSPRYKVTKRGQDVTLRCDPISSHATLYWYQQALGQGPEFLTYFNYEAQPDKSGLPSDRFSAERPEGSISTLTIQRTEQRDSAMYRCASSPGGGKLFFGSGTQLSVL.

There are a few counts of this clonotype. This chain uses TRBV5-1 with TRBJ2-5; TRBD2 matches at 9 bases. This CDR3 spans 15 amino acids. Germline V gene lookup returns CDR1 SGHRS and CDR2 YFSETQ. The V segment lost 6 bases and the J segment 1 base; nucleotides outside the gene matches: 7. This chain's CDR3 is CASKALAGFQETQYF. DNA of the CDR3: TGCGCCAGCAAGGCGCTAGCGGGGTTCCAAGAGACCCAGTACTTC.

In its sample, this clonotype was seen a few times. The chain links TRBV5-1 to TRBJ2-1; D assignment may be TRBD1 or TRBD2 (7 bases each). The CDR3 covers 23 residues. Germline CDR1 is SGHRS and CDR2 is YFSETQ. V gave up 4 bases and J gave up 0 bases, with 35 bases separating them. As DNA, the CDR3 is TGCGCCAGCAGCCTGTCGTTCCAGGGGGACTATGAGGGTACTATGAGCTCCTACAATGAGCAGTTCTTC. Encoded protein: CASSLSFQGDYEGTMSSYNEQFF.

This clonotype was found a few times. In DNA, the CDR3 is TGTGCCAGCAGTGATTTCCCGGGCTCGGGCCAAGAGACCCAGTACTTC. Translated: CASSDFPGSGQETQYF. The V call is TRBV6-5, the J call TRBJ2-5; D uncertain. Trimming stripped 5 bases from V and 1 base from J, with 17 bases between. The CDR3 has 16 amino acids. The germline V gene encodes CDR1 MNHEY and CDR2 SVGAGI.

V usage is TRBV3-1 and J usage is TRBJ1-5, with 11 bases identical to TRBD1. The CDR3 runs 16 residues. Trimming removed 4 bases from V and 2 bases from J; junction bases left unmatched: 4. The germline V gene encodes CDR1 LGHDT and CDR2 YNNKEL (reference sequence). In DNA, the CDR3 is TGTGCCAGCAGCCGCGGACAGGGGGCGCGCAATCAGCCCCAGCATTTT. Its protein product is CASSRGQGARNQPQHF.

CDR3 sequence: CASRPGGFGTDTQYF. The CDR3 DNA follows: TGTGCCAGCAGGCCAGGGGGTTTCGGCACAGATACGCAGTATTTT. The chain is built from TRBV7-6 and TRBJ2-3; TRBD1 agrees at 7 bases. CDR1 SGHVS and CDR2 FNYEAQ come from the germline V gene. V trimming: 6 bases; J trimming: 1 base; junction bases outside the gene matches: 7. The CDR3 contains 15 residues.

This sequence joins TRBV7-2 and TRBJ2-7; 8 nucleotides match TRBD1. J was trimmed by 6 bases and V by 4 bases; bases with no gene match: 5. This CDR3 comprises 13 residues. Germline loops: CDR1 SGHTA, CDR2 FQGNSA. CDR3 loop: CASSWDRSGEQYV. Written as DNA, the CDR3 is TGTGCCAGCAGCTGGGACAGGTCGGGCGAGCAGTACGTC.

This clonotype appeared many times. The chain has TRBV7-8 and TRBJ2-3; D is unresolved. CDR1 and CDR2 from the germline V gene are SGHVS and FQNEAQ. The V end was cut by 6 bases, the J end by 2 bases, with 9 bases between. The CDR3 is 13 amino acids. The CDR3 region has the DNA TGTGCCAGCAGTCCCGGACCCACAGATACGCAGTATTTT. Amino acids: CASSPGPTDTQYF.

The chain is built from TRBV21-1 and TRBJ1-2; the table's TRBD1 call for D was not verified on the DNA. TRBV21-1 is a documented pseudogene. The CDR3 runs to 13 residues. The CDR3 loop is CARRPRGSGGYTF. The CDR3 DNA reads as TGTGCCAGGAGACCGCGGGGGTCAGGAGGCTACACCTTC.

The J gene is TRBJ1-1, the V gene TRBV4-1, with D maybe TRBD1 (5 bases). CDR1 and CDR2 from the germline V gene are MGHRA and YSYEKL. CDR3 length: 15 residues. V lost 7 bases and J 0 bases, leaving 15 bases between the germline ends. Here the CDR3 DNA reads TGCGCCAGCACCCCAAGAGGGACGGTGAACACTGAAGCTTTCTTT. Its translation is CASTPRGTVNTEAFF.

This rearrangement joins TRBV20-1 to TRBJ2-7; the D gene is possibly TRBD1 (6 bases). The V end was cut by 8 bases, the J end by 6 bases, with 20 bases between. Looked up from germline, CDR1 is DFQATT and CDR2 is SNEGSKA (reference sequence). The CDR3 is 13 residues long. CDR3 DNA sequence: TGCAGTACCACGCAGGGGTTAACCTCCGAGCAGTACTTC. Translation: CSTTQGLTSEQYF.

V usage is TRBV6-6 and J usage is TRBJ1-4; tentative D call: TRBD1 (6 bases). This CDR3 has 15 residues. V was shortened by 6 bases and J by 2 bases, with 13 bases between the two germline ends. CDR1 and CDR2 (germline): MNHNY, SVGAGI (reference sequence). The CDR3 is CASSPTRGTNEKLFF. CDR3 bases: TGTGCCAGCAGCCCGACCAGGGGCACTAATGAAAAACTGTTTTTT.

CDR3 in DNA: TGCAGTGCTAGGGGACAGGCCGGCGGAGGCGAGCAGTACTTC. Translating it yields CSARGQAGGGEQYF. The chain couples TRBV20-1 to TRBJ2-7; 8 bases map to TRBD1. The V segment lost 3 bases and the J segment 6 bases; nucleotides outside the gene matches: 10. The CDR3 sequence is 14 residues long. CDR1 is DFQATT and CDR2 is SNEGSKA in the germline V gene (reference sequence).

This chain uses TRBV6-1 with TRBJ2-2; D possibly corresponds to TRBD1 (6 bases). V was clipped by 3 bases and J by 0 bases, with 11 bases between them. This CDR3 comprises 16 residues. Germline CDR1 and CDR2: MNHNS and SASEGT. The CDR3 bases are TGTGCCAGCAGTGAGGTCCCAGGGGCGAACACCGGGGAGCTGTTTTTT. Encoded protein: CASSEVPGANTGELFF.